The entry that follows covers one T cell receptor beta chain sequence. What it binds is not known. The data derive from a study of T cells after yellow fever vaccination. Findings of the study overall: Contamination by abundant bulk-population clonotypes could be present in FACS-sorted repertoires.

TCRdb reprocessed the 5' RACE reads with MiXCR, giving one entry per CDR3 protein. The sample contains about 350,000 distinct CDR3 sequences, around 13% of which appear only once. This CDR3 comprises 18 residues. CDR1 and CDR2 from the germline V gene are LGHNA and YSLEER. J was trimmed by 2 bases and V by 4 bases; bases with no gene match: 14. The sample consisted of CD4+ T cells sorted from PBMCs, taken 15 days after the yellow fever booster vaccination. This receptor was obtained from a young man who received the YFV17D yellow fever vaccine. The V gene is TRBV4-3, the J gene TRBJ2-1; 7 bases are shared with TRBD2. The CDR3 nucleotides read TGCGCCAGCAGCCTAGTTCTCGGCGGGGGTTATACCTACAATGAGCAGTTCTTC. Amino acids: CASSLVLGGGYTYNEQFF.